This TCR beta chain stems from a study of cytomegalovirus exposure and HLA in healthy donors. Findings and limits, study-wide: Several of the most significant clusters appeared, in a later analysis, to be linked to common viral pathogens.

PCR primers comprised 60 Vbeta and 13 Jbeta primers. Libraries were prepared by immunoSEQ multiplex PCR; TCRdb keeps only in-frame clonotypes and omits some of them. The profile covers fewer than 70,000 clones, with about 83% appearing a single time and about 1.6% taken by the ten largest. Trimming at V came to 4 bases and at J to 1 base, leaving 4 bases not matched to a gene. The germline V gene encodes CDR1 MGHRA and CDR2 YSYEKL. This CDR3 comprises 17 residues. In its sample, this clone was seen once. Its specificity is unknown. Sequenced sample: PBMCs. V gene TRBV4-1 combines with J gene TRBJ2-7; TRBD2 agrees at 16 bases. This TCR derives from a human donor in good health. The chain's CDR3 is CASSRGTSGRDSYEQYF. The CDR3 region has the DNA TGCGCCAGCAGCCGAGGGACTAGCGGGAGGGATTCCTACGAGCAGTACTTC.